This TCR beta chain comes out of a study of a mutant IDH1 vaccine in newly diagnosed glioma. Turning to the study itself: Treated patients, averaging 40.4 years, were about 60% male and roughly 40% female.

Libraries were prepared by immunoSEQ multiplex PCR; TCRdb keeps only in-frame clonotypes and omits some of them. The sample consists of 95,000 to 100,000 clones, approximately 90% of them appearing once. Stated time point: baseline, week 1 (first vaccination visit). Treatment meaning: pre-vaccination baseline after standard-of-care therapy. Germline-derived CDR1 and CDR2 are ENHRY and SYGVKD. The trim removed 0 bases at V and 3 bases at J, leaving 7 bases unmatched. There are 17 residues in the CDR3. This chain uses TRBV10-3 with TRBJ1-2; 10 nucleotides line up with TRBD1. The material sequenced was PBMCs, taken from a glioma patient treated with radiotherapy, temozolomide or both. The TCR originated in a woman aged 45-65 years with glioma. The DNA of the CDR3 is TGTGCCATCAGTGAGTCGAAGGGACAGGGGTCCCACTATGGCTACACCTTC. Translation: CAISESKGQGSHYGYTF.